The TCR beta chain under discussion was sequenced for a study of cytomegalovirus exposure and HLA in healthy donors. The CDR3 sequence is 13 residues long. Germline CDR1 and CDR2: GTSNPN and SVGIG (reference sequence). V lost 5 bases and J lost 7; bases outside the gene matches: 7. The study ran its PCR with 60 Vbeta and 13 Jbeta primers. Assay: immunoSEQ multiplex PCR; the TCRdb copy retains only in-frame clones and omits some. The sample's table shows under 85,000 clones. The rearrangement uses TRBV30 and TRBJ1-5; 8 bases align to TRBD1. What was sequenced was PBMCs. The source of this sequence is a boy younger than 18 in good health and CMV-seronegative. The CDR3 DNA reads TGTGCCTGGGCTAGACAGGGGTACCAGCCCCAGCATTTT. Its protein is CAWARQGYQPQHF.